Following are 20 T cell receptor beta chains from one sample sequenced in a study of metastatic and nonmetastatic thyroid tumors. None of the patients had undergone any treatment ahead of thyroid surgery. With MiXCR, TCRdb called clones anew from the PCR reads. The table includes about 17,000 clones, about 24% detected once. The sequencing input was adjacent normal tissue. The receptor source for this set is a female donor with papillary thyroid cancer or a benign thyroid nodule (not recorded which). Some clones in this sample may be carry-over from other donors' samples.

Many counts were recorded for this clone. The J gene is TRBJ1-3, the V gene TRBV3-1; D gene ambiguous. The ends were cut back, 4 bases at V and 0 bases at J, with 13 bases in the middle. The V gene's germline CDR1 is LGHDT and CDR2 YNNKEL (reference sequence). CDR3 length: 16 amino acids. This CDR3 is CASSRPYPGSGNTIYF. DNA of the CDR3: TGTGCCAGCAGCCGCCCTTACCCAGGCTCTGGAAACACCATATATTTT.

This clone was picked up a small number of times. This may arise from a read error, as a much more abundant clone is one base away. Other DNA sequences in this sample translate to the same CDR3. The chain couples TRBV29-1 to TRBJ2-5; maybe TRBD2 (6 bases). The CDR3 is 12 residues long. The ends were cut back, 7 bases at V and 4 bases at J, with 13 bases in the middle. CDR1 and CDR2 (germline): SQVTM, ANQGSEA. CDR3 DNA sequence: TGCAGCGCAGGTGGGCGGGGAGAGACCCAGTACTTC. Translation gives CSAGGRGETQYF.

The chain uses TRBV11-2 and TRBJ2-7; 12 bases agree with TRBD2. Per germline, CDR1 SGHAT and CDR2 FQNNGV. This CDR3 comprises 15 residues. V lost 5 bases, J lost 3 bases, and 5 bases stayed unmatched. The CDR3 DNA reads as TGTGCCAGCAGCATCGGACTAGCGGGAATCTACGAGCAGTACTTC. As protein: CASSIGLAGIYEQYF.

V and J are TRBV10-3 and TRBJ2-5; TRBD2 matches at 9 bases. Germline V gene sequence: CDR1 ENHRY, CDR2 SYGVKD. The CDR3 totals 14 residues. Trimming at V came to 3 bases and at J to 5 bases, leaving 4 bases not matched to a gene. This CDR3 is CAISDPAGGETQYF. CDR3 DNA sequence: TGTGCCATCAGTGACCCCGCGGGAGGGGAGACCCAGTACTTC.

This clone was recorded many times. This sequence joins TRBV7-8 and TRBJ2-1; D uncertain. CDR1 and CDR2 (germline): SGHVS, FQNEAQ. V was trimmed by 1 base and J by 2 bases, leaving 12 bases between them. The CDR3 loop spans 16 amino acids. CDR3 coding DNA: TGTGCCAGCAGCTTAGAGGCAGGTGGCACCTACAATGAGCAGTTCTTC. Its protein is CASSLEAGGTYNEQFF.

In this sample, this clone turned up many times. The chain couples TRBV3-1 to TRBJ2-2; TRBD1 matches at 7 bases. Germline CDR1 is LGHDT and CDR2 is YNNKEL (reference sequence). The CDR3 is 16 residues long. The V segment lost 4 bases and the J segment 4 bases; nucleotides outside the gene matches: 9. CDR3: CASSPETGSITGELFF. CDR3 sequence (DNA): TGTGCCAGCAGCCCTGAGACAGGGTCGATCACCGGGGAGCTGTTTTTT.

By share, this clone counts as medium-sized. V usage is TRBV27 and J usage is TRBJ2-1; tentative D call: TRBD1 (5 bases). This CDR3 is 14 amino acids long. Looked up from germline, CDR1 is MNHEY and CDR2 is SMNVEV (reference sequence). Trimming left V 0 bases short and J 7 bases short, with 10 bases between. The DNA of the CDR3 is TGTGCCAGCAGTTTATCTCAGGGTAGGAATGAGCAGTTCTTC. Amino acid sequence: CASSLSQGRNEQFF.

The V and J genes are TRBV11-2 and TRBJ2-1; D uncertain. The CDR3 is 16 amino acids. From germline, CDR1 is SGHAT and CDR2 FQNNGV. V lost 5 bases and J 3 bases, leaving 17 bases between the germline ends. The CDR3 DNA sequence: TGTGCCAGCAGCCTCCAACTACCCCTTCTCTACAATGAGCAGTTCTTC. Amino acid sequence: CASSLQLPLLYNEQFF.

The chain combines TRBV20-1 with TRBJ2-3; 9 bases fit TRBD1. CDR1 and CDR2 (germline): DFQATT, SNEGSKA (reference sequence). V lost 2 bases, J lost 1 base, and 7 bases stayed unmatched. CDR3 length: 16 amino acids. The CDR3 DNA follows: TGCAGTGCTAGAAAAGAGGACAGGGGAGGCACAGATACGCAGTATTTT. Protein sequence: CSARKEDRGGTDTQYF.

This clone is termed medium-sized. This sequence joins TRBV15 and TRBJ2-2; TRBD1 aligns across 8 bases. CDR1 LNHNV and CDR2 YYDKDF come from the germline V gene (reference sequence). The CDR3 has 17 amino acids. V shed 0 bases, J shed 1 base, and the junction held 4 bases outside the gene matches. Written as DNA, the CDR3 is TGTGCCACCAGCAGAGATGTAGGGACAGGGAACACCGGGGAGCTGTTTTTT. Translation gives CATSRDVGTGNTGELFF.

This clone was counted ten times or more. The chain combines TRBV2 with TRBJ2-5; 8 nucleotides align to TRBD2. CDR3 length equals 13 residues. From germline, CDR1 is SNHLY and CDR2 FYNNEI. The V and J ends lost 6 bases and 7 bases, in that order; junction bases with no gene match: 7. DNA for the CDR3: TGTGCCAGCAGGGGGACTAGTTTCGGGACCCAGTACTTC. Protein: CASRGTSFGTQYF.

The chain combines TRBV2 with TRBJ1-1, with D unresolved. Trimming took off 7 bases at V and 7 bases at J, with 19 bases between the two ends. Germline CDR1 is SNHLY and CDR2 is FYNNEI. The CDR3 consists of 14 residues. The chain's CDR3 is CASNVNVAGNEAFF. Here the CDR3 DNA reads TGTGCCAGCAATGTTAATGTGGCAGGTAATGAAGCTTTCTTT.

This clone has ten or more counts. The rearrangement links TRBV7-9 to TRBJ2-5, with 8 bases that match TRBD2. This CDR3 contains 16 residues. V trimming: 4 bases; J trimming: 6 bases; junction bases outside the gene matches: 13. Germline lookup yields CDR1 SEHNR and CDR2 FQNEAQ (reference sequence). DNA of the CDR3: TGTGCCAGCAGCTCCGGGCATAGCGGGACGGGCAAGACCCAGTACTTC. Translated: CASSSGHSGTGKTQYF.

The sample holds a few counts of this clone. This CDR3 is CASRAFVYEQYF. For the CDR3, the DNA is TGTGCCAGCAGGGCTTTCGTTTACGAGCAGTACTTC. V gene TRBV6-4 combines with J gene TRBJ2-7; D unclear. The CDR3 totals 12 residues. Per the germline V gene, CDR1 is MRHNA and CDR2 is SNTAGT. V dropped 6 bases and J dropped 4 bases, with 10 bases sitting between them.

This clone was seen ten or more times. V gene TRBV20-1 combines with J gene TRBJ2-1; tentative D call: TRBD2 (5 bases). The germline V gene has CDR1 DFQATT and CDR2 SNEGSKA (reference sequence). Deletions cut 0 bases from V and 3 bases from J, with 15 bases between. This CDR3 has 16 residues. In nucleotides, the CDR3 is TGCAGTGCTAGAGATATAGCGACCCCAGTCTACAATGAGCAGTTCTTC. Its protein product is CSARDIATPVYNEQFF.

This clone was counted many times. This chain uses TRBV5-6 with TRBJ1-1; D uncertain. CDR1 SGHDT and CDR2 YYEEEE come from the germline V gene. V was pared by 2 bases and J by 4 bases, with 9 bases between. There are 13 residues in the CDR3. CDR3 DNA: TGTGCCAGCAGCTTCGGGAGGAGCACTGAAGCTTTCTTT. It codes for CASSFGRSTEAFF.

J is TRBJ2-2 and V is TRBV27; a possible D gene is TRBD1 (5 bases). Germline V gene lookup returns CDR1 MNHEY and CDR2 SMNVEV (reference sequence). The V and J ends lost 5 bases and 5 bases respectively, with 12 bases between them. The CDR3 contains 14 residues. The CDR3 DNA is TGTGCCAGCAGTGCCCTTCAGGGTACCGGGGAGCTGTTTTTT. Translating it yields CASSALQGTGELFF.

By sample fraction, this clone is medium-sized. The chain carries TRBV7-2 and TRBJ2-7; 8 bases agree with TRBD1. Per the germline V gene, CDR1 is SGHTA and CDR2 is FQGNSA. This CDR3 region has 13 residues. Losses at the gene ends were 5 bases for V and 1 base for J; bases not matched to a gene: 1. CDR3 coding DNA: TGTGCCAGCAGCCGGACAGGGTCCTACGAGCAGTACTTC. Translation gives CASSRTGSYEQYF.

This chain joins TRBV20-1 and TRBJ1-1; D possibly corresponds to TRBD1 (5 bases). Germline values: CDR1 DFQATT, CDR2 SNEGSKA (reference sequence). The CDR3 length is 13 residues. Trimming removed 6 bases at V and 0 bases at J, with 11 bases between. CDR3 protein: CSARQTMNTEAFF. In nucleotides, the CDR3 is TGCAGTGCGCGACAGACCATGAACACTGAAGCTTTCTTT.

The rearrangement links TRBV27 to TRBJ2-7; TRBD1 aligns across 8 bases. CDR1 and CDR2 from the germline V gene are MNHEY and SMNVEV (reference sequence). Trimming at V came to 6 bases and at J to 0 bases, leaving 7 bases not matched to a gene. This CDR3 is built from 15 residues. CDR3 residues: CASSRDRTTSYEQYF. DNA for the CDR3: TGTGCCAGCAGCCGGGACAGGACTACCTCCTACGAGCAGTACTTC.